This T cell receptor beta chain was identified in a study of regulatory T cells in long-lasting Graves disease. Study as a whole: Less than 3 months of antithyroid drugs had been taken by newly diagnosed Graves' patients.

Study-level points and caveats: There were preferences for TRBV28, TRBJ1-2 and TRBJ2-5 in persistent disease.

The time point is: newly diagnosed GD, antithyroid drugs for less than 3 months. RNA isolated from PBMCs was used to make the TCR library. The EDTA tubes were filled with around 9 milliliters of drawn peripheral blood. A word on this clonotype: Antigen unknown.

The germline V gene has CDR1 DFQATT and CDR2 SNEGSKA (reference sequence). V lost 3 bases to trimming and J lost 12 bases; unmatched junction nucleotides: 7. This CDR3 has 13 amino acids. Building the TCR beta libraries relied on iRepertoire HTBI primers, and CDR3 regions underwent Arm-PCR. Authors' methods: Across the samples, identification revealed approximately 66 TRBV and around 14 TRBJ segments. MiXCR, run by TCRdb on the multiplex PCR reads, gives a single entry per CDR3 protein. TCRdb's processing, not the authors', yielded these V and J calls. Of about 470,000 distinct CDR3 sequences in the sample, about 16% were seen once. Separately, the same data were catalogued under a study of T cells in Graves' hyperthyroidism and ophthalmopathy.

This specimen consisted of peripheral blood mononuclear cells (PBMCs), obtained at new diagnosis, from a patient treated with antithyroid drugs. The chain is built from TRBV20-1 and TRBJ2-7; 14 nucleotides agree with TRBD2. The source of this sequence is a woman aged 25-40 years with Graves disease. Here the CDR3 DNA reads TGCAGTGCTAGGGGGACTAGCGGGAGACAGCCGTACTTC. This encodes CSARGTSGRQPYF.